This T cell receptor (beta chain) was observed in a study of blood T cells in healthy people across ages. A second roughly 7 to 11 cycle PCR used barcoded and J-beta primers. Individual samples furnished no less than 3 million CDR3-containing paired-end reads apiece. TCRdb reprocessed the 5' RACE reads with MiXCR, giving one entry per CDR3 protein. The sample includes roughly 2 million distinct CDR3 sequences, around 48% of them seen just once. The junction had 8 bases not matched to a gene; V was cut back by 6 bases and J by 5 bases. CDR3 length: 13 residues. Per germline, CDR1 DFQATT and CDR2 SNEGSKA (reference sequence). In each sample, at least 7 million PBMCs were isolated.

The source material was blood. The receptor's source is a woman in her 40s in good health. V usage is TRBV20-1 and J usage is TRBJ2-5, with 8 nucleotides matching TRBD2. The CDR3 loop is CSAGGTRGETQYF. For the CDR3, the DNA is TGCAGTGCAGGGGGGACTAGGGGCGAGACCCAGTACTTC.